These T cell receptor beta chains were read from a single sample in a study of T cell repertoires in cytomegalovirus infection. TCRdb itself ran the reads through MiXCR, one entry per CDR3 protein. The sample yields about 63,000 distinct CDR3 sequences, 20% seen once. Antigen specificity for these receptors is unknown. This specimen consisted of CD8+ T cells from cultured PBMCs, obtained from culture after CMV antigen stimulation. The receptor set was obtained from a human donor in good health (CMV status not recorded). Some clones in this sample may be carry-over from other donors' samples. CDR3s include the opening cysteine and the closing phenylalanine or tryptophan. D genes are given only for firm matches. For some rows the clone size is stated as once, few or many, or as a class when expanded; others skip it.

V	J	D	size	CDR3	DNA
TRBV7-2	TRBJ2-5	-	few	CASSLNRPETQYF	TGTGCCAGCAGCTTAAATAGGCCGGAGACCCAGTACTTC
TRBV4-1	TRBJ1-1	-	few	CASSQGRTEAFF	TGCGCCAGCAGCCAAGGACGGACTGAAGCTTTCTTT
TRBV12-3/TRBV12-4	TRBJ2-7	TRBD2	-	CASNPGGGRGFEQYF	TGTGCCAGCAATCCCGGCGGGGGGAGGGGGTTCGAGCAGTACTTC
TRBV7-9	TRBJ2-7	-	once	CASSLAPLSGLVEQYF	TGTGCCAGCAGCTTAGCCCCCCTATCGGGGCTTGTCGAGCAGTACTTC
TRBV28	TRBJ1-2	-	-	CASSVVRRGNYGYTF	TGTGCCAGCAGTGTGGTACGGAGGGGGAACTATGGCTACACCTTC
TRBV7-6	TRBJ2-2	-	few	CASSFGTNTGELFF	TGTGCCAGCAGCTTCGGGACGAACACCGGGGAGCTGTTTTTT
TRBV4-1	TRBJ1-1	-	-	CASSQVKGGANTEAFF	TGCGCCAGCAGCCAAGTGAAGGGGGGCGCGAACACTGAAGCTTTCTTT
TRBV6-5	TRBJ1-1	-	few	CASSYASENTEAFF	TGTGCCAGCAGTTACGCCAGCGAAAACACTGAAGCTTTCTTT
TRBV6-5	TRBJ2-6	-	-	CASSLLRHFQSSGANVLTF	TGTGCCAGCAGTTTACTCCGACACTTCCAGAGCTCTGGGGCCAACGTCCTGACTTTC
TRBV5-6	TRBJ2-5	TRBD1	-	CASSLGTGTAETQYF	TGTGCCAGCAGCTTGGGGACAGGGACGGCGGAGACCCAGTACTTC
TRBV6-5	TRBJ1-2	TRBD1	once	CASRRQGVRYGYTF	TGTGCCAGCAGGAGACAGGGGGTTAGATATGGCTACACCTTC
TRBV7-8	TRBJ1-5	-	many	CASSPGGTLNQPQHF	TGTGCCAGCAGCCCTGGGGGGACCTTAAATCAGCCCCAGCATTTT
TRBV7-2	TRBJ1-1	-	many	CASSLGSLMNTEAFF	TGTGCCAGCAGCTTAGGCAGCTTAATGAACACTGAAGCTTTCTTT
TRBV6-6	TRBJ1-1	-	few	CASSVRGPMNTEAFF	TGTGCCAGCAGTGTAAGGGGACCGATGAACACTGAAGCTTTCTTT
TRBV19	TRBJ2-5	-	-	CASSYGGREQETQYF	TGTGCCAGTAGCTACGGGGGCAGGGAGCAAGAGACCCAGTACTTC
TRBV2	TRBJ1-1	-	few	CASNDRRRMNTEAFF	TGTGCCAGCAACGACAGGAGAAGAATGAACACTGAAGCTTTCTTT
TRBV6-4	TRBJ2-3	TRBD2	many	CASSGLAGSDTQYF	TGTGCCAGCAGTGGACTAGCGGGGTCAGATACGCAGTATTTT
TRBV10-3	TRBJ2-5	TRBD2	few	CANPWGGTQETQYF	TGTGCCAATCCCTGGGGGGGGACCCAAGAGACCCAGTACTTC